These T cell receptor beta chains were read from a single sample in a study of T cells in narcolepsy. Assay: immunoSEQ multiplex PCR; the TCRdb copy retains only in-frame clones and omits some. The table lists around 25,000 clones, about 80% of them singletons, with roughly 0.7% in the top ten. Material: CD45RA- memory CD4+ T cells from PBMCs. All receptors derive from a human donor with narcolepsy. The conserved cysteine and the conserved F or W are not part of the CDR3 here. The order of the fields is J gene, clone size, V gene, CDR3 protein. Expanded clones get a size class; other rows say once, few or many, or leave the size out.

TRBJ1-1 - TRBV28 ASSLISATPEAF
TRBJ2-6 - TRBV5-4 ASSGGEAGANVLT
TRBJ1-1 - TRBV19 ASSSAGTENTEAF
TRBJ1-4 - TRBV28 ASIGGVFREKLF
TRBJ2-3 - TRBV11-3 ASGGATDTQY
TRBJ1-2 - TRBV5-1 ASSLDGEASYGYT
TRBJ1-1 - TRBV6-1 ASSEGKVTEAF
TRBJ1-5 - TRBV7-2 ASRQPGGNQPQH
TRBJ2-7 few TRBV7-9 ASSFQGGYEQY
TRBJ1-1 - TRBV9 ASSVVEGSTEAF
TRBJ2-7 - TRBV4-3 ASSPTASSYEQY
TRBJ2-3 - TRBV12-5 ASGSLGRGLIGRSSTDTQY
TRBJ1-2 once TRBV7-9 ASSLESATYGYT
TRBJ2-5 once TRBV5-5 ASSLGWAGETQY
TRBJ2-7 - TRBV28 ASSLSIVDTSSYEQY
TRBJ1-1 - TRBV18 ASSPPGVAEAF
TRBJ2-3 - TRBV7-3 ASSSWTSGTDTQY
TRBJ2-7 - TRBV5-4 ASSLAGTRSYEQY
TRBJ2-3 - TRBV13 ASSLLGTDTQY
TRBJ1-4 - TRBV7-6 ASSSTVQIGEKLF
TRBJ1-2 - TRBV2 ASSEQGNYGYT
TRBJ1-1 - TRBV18 ASSSTGFSDTEAF
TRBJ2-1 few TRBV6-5 ASSMRGNEQF
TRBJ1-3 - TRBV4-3 ASSQGALSGNTIY
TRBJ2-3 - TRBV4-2 ASSQPSGVTDTQY
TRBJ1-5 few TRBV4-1 ASSQVDGARV
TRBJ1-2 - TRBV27 ASSISTGGGYT
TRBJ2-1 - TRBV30 AWSVSMGQSEQF
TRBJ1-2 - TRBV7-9 ASSSSRGDRADT
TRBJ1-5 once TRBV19 ASTPGRSNQPQH
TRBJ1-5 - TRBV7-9 ASSTSGTGNQPQH
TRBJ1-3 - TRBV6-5 ASGQSIGNTIY
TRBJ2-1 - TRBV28 ASSLFATGVNEQF
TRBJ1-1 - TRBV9 ASSVGDRGSEAF
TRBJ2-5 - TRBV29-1 SAQRTGPQETQY
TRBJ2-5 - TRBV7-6 ASSLYVEGGLGRSETQY
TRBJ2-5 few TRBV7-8 ASSSDTGHETQY
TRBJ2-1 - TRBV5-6 ASSLTASSYNEQF
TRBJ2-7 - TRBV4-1 ASSQDPVTSSYEQY
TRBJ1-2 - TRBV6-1 ASSTGPSMEYGYT